These T cell receptor beta chains were read from a single sample in a study of T-cell reconstitution after alpha-beta-depleted transplantation in children. MiXCR, applied by TCRdb to the PCR reads, yields one record per CDR3 protein. The table includes 200,000 to 250,000 distinct CDR3 sequences, around 12% detected once. Sequencing used PBMCs from the stem cell graft donor, obtained from the stem cell graft. The receptors come from a human donor who donated a stem cell graft to a child with acute lymphoblastic leukemia. Both conserved end residues are part of each CDR3. The D gene is left open where the match is weak. A row's size may be missing; if present it is once, few, many or a size class.

d_call,v_call,clone_size,j_call,cdr3_aa,cdr3_nt
.,TRBV29-1,many,TRBJ1-2,CSVETGLYGYTF,TGCAGCGTTGAGACGGGATTATATGGCTACACCTTC
.,TRBV5-1,few,TRBJ2-6,CASFDRDNLHSGANVLTF,TGCGCCAGCTTTGACCGGGACAACCTCCACTCTGGGGCCAACGTCCTGACTTTC
.,TRBV20-1,many,TRBJ2-1,CSARGNNEQFF,TGCAGTGCTAGGGGAAACAATGAGCAGTTCTTC
.,TRBV12-3/TRBV12-4,many,TRBJ2-2,CASSVGSETGELFF,TGTGCCAGCAGCGTAGGGTCAGAAACCGGGGAGCTGTTTTTT
.,TRBV20-1,.,TRBJ1-2,CSASSELGYGYTF,TGCAGTGCTAGCTCCGAATTAGGCTATGGCTACACCTTC
.,TRBV3-1,many,TRBJ2-7,CASGPAYEQYF,TGTGCCAGCGGACCCGCCTACGAGCAGTACTTC
.,TRBV20-1,many,TRBJ2-6,CSASRPSGANVLTF,TGCAGTGCTAGCAGGCCGTCTGGGGCCAACGTCCTGACTTTC
.,TRBV21-1,few,TRBJ2-7,CASSKGGACEQYF,TGTGCCAGCAGCAAAGGAGGGGCCTGCGAGCAGTACTTC
.,TRBV28,few,TRBJ2-2,CASRGRTNTGELFF,TGTGCCAGCCGCGGCAGGACCAACACCGGGGAGCTGTTTTTT
TRBD2,TRBV29-1,many,TRBJ2-3,CSVALAGGSDTQYF,TGCAGCGTCGCTTTAGCGGGGGGATCAGATACGCAGTATTTT
.,TRBV27,many,TRBJ2-2,CASSFSRSGELFF,TGTGCCAGCAGTTTTAGTAGATCCGGGGAGCTGTTTTTT
.,TRBV28,many,TRBJ2-7,CASSFQGLIYEQYF,TGTGCCAGCAGTTTTCAGGGTCTGATCTACGAGCAGTACTTC
TRBD1,TRBV5-1,many,TRBJ2-5,CASSIRDRGSGETQYF,TGCGCCAGCAGCATCCGGGACAGGGGATCCGGTGAGACCCAGTACTTC
.,TRBV12-3/TRBV12-4,many,TRBJ1-6,CASTPVGGAGSPLHF,TGTGCCAGCACTCCGGTGGGGGGAGCCGGTTCACCCCTCCACTTT
.,TRBV15,many,TRBJ2-1,CATSRDRLGRGHEQFF,TGTGCCACCAGCAGAGATAGACTAGGGCGGGGTCATGAGCAGTTCTTC
TRBD1,TRBV28,many,TRBJ2-4,CASSFDPRTGGKNIQYF,TGTGCCAGCAGTTTCGACCCCCGGACAGGGGGAAAAAACATTCAGTACTTC
TRBD1,TRBV6-2/TRBV6-3,many,TRBJ2-7,CASSYFRTGVDYEQYF,TGTGCCAGCAGTTACTTCCGGACAGGAGTCGATTACGAGCAGTACTTC
.,TRBV4-3,many,TRBJ2-7,CASSQDLPGEQYF,TGCGCCAGCAGCCAAGATTTGCCGGGCGAGCAGTACTTC
TRBD1,TRBV6-5,.,TRBJ1-1,CASSYSDRGAEAFF,TGTGCCAGCAGTTATTCGGACAGGGGCGCTGAAGCTTTCTTT
TRBD2,TRBV4-2,few,TRBJ2-1,CASSQDELAGGHEQFF,TGTGCCAGCAGCCAAGACGAACTAGCGGGAGGCCATGAGCAGTTCTTC
.,TRBV18,many,TRBJ1-4,CASGRAATNEKLFF,TGTGCCAGCGGTCGGGCCGCAACTAATGAAAAACTGTTTTTT
.,TRBV3-1,many,TRBJ1-4,CASSHWTATNEKLFF,TGTGCCAGCAGCCATTGGACTGCAACTAATGAAAAACTGTTTTTT
TRBD1,TRBV7-2,many,TRBJ1-2,CASSGQAGPYGYTF,TGTGCCAGCAGCGGACAGGCCGGTCCTTATGGCTACACCTTC
.,TRBV30,many,TRBJ2-1,CAWSAFRQEWRNEQFF,TGTGCCTGGAGTGCCTTCCGACAGGAGTGGCGGAATGAGCAGTTCTTC
.,TRBV12-3/TRBV12-4,many,TRBJ1-1,CASTPGPTNTEAFF,TGTGCCAGCACCCCGGGACCGACGAACACTGAAGCTTTCTTT
.,TRBV10-3,many,TRBJ1-1,CAILTPGLEAFF,TGTGCCATCCTGACTCCGGGACTTGAAGCTTTCTTT
.,TRBV20-1,many,TRBJ2-5,CSANGGPQVGETQYF,TGCAGTGCTAATGGGGGGCCCCAGGTGGGAGAGACCCAGTACTTC
.,TRBV30,once,TRBJ2-1,CAWSVESGSEQFF,TGTGCCTGGAGTGTTGAAAGCGGAAGTGAGCAGTTCTTC
.,TRBV19,.,TRBJ2-3,CASSIARPSTDTQYF,TGTGCCAGTAGTATAGCTAGGCCCAGCACAGATACGCAGTATTTT
.,TRBV19,many,TRBJ2-1,CASSMKTGSYNEQFF,TGTGCCAGTAGTATGAAGACAGGATCCTACAATGAGCAGTTCTTC
TRBD1,TRBV20-1,many,TRBJ2-7,CSATQTGGEQYF,TGCAGTGCTACCCAGACAGGGGGCGAGCAGTACTTC
TRBD2,TRBV6-1,many,TRBJ2-7,CASSEEGGSSYEQYF,TGTGCCAGCAGTGAAGAGGGAGGGTCATCCTACGAGCAGTACTTC
TRBD2,TRBV6-5,many,TRBJ2-5,CASSYSFRLAGGEETQYF,TGTGCCAGCAGTTACTCTTTTCGACTAGCGGGAGGGGAAGAGACCCAGTACTTC
.,TRBV5-5,many,TRBJ2-2,CASSRAVGELFF,TGTGCCAGCAGCCGGGCCGTGGGGGAGCTGTTTTTT
.,TRBV27,many,TRBJ2-3,CASSPWGGRTDTQYF,TGTGCCAGCAGTCCTTGGGGTGGTCGCACAGATACGCAGTATTTT
.,TRBV29-1,many,TRBJ2-2,CSVRQGTTGELFF,TGCAGCGTTCGGCAGGGTACCACCGGGGAGCTGTTTTTT
TRBD1,TRBV12-3/TRBV12-4,.,TRBJ1-2,CASSPTGVEAQLYGYTF,TGTGCCAGCAGCCCAACAGGGGTAGAAGCACAACTATATGGCTACACCTTC
.,TRBV12-3/TRBV12-4,many,TRBJ1-1,CASSYITEAFF,TGTGCCAGCAGTTATATCACTGAAGCTTTCTTT
.,TRBV6-5,.,TRBJ1-2,CASSYGMRGGYTF,TGTGCCAGCAGTTACGGGATGAGGGGTGGCTACACCTTC
.,TRBV7-9,many,TRBJ2-1,CASTRKNEQFF,TGTGCCAGCACCCGGAAAAATGAGCAGTTCTTC
TRBD2,TRBV28,.,TRBJ2-5,CASSQGLAGAETQYF,TGTGCCAGCTCTCAGGGACTAGCGGGAGCAGAGACCCAGTACTTC
.,TRBV6-5,few,TRBJ1-2,CASSYSRQDYGYTF,TGTGCCAGCAGTTACTCAAGACAGGACTATGGCTACACCTTC